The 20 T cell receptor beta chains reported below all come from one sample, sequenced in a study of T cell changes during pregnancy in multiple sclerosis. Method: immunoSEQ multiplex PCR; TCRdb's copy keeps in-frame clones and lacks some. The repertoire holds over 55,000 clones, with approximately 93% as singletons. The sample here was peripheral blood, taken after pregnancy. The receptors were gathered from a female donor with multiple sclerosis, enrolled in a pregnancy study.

The CDR3 DNA follows: TGTGCCAGCTCACCACTAGCGGGAGGGCCAGGTGAGCAGTTCTTC. It translates to CASSPLAGGPGEQFF. The rearrangement uses TRBV18 and TRBJ2-1; 11 bases are shared with TRBD2. Looked up from germline, CDR1 is KGHSH and CDR2 is LQKENI. The CDR3 has 15 residues. V lost 1 base, J lost 9 bases, and 5 bases stayed unmatched.

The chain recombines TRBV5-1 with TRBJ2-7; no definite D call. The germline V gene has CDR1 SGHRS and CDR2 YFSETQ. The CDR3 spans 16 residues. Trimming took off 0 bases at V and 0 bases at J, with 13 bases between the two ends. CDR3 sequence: CASSLVGAGISYEQYF. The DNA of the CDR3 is TGCGCCAGCAGCTTGGTAGGTGCAGGAATCTCCTACGAGCAGTACTTC.

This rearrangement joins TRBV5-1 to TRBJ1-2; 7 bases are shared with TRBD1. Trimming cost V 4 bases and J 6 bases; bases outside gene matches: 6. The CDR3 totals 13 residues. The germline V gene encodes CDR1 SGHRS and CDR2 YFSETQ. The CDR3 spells CASSETGQNGYTF. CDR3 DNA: TGCGCCAGCAGCGAAACGGGACAGAATGGCTACACCTTC.

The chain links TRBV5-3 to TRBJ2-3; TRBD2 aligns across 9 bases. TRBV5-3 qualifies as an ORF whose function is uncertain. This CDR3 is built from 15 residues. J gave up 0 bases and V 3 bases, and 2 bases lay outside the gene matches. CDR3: CARSCGLASTDTQYF. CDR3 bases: TGTGCCAGAAGCTGTGGACTAGCGAGCACAGATACGCAGTATTTT.

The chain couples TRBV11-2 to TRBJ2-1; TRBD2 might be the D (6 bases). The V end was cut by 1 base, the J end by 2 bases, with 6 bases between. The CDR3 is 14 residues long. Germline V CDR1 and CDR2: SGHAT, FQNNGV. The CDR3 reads CASSLVAAYNEQFF. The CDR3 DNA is TGTGCCAGCAGCTTAGTAGCGGCCTACAATGAGCAGTTCTTC.

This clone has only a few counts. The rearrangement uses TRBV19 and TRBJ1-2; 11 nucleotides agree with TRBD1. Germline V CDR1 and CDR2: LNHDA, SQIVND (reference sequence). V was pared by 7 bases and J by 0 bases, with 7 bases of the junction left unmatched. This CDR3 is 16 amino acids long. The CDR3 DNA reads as TGTGCCAGTAAGGTTGGACAGGGGGCCGCTAACTATGGCTACACCTTC. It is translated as CASKVGQGAANYGYTF.

The CDR3 region has the DNA TGTGCCAGCAGTGCCCTACAGGGCGGCACTGAAGCTTTCTTT. As protein: CASSALQGGTEAFF. The rearrangement uses TRBV6-5 and TRBJ1-1; weak D call: TRBD1 (6 bases). Per the germline V gene, CDR1 is MNHEY and CDR2 is SVGAGI. The CDR3 is 14 residues long. V lost 5 bases to trimming and J lost 4 bases, with 14 bases between them.

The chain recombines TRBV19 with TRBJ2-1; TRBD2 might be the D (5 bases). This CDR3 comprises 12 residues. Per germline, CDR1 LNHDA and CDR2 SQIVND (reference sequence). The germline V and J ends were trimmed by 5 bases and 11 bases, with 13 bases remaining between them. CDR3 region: CASSVGITQQFF. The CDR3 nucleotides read TGTGCCAGTAGTGTCGGGATCACTCAGCAGTTCTTC.

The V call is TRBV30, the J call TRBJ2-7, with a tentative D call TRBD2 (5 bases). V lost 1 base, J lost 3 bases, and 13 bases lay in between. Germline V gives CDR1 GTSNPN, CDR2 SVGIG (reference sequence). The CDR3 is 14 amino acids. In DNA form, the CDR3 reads TGTGCCTGGAGTGAACTCGGAGGCGACTACGAGCAGTACTTC. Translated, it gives CAWSELGGDYEQYF.

The CDR3 spells CASSSGRGQELNTEAFF. In DNA form, the CDR3 reads TGTGCCAGCAGCTCCGGTAGAGGACAGGAGTTGAACACTGAAGCTTTCTTT. The V and J genes are TRBV7-6 and TRBJ1-1, with 7 bases aligning to TRBD1. The CDR3 totals 17 residues. Germline assignment: CDR1 SGHVS and CDR2 FNYEAQ. V lost 4 bases, J lost 0 bases, and 11 bases stayed unmatched.

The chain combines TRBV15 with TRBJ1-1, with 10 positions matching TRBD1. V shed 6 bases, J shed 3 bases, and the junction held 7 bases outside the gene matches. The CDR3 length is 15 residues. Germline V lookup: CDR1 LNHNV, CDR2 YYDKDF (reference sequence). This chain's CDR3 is CATSDRGRGYTEAFF. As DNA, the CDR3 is TGTGCCACCAGTGACAGGGGGCGCGGGTACACTGAAGCTTTCTTT.

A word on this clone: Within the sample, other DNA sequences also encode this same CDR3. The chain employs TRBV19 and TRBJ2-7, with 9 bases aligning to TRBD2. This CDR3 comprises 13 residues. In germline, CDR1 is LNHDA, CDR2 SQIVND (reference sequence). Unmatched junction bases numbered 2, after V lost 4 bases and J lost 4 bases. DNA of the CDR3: TGTGCCAGTAGTAGGCTAGCGGGATACGAGCAGTACTTC. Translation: CASSRLAGYEQYF. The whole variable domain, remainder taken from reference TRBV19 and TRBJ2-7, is DGGITQSPKYLFRKEGQNVTLSCEQNLNHDAMYWYRQDPGQGLRLIYYSQIVNDFQKGDIAEGYSVSREKKESFPLTVTSAQKNPTAFYLCASSRLAGYEQYFGPGTRLTVT.

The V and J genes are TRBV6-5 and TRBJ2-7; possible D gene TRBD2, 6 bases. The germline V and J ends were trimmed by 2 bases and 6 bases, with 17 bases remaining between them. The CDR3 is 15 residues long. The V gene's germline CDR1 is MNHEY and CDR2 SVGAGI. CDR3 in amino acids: CASSYGGMAEGEQYF. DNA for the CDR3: TGTGCCAGCAGTTACGGCGGGATGGCGGAGGGCGAGCAGTACTTC.

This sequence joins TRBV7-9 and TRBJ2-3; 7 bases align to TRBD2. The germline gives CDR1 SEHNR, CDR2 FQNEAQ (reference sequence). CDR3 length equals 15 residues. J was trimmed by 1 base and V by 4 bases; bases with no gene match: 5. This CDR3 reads CASSSGLGGTDTQYF. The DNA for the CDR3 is TGTGCCAGCAGCTCCGGACTAGGGGGCACAGATACGCAGTATTTT.

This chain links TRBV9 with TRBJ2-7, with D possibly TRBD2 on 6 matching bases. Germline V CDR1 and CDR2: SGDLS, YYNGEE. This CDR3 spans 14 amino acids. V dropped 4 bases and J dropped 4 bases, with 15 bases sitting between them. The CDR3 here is CASSPRGLQYEQYF. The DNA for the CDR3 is TGTGCCAGCAGCCCACGGGGACTGCAATACGAGCAGTACTTC.

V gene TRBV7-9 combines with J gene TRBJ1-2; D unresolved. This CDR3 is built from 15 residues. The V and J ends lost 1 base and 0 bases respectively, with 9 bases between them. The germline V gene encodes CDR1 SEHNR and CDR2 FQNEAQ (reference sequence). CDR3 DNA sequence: TGTGCCAGCAGCTTAGGCCAGGTAGCTAACTATGGCTACACCTTC. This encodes CASSLGQVANYGYTF.

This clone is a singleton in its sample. CDR3 sequence reads: CASSLRVVGGGELFF. The CDR3 DNA follows: TGTGCCAGCAGCTTACGAGTAGTCGGGGGCGGGGAGCTGTTTTTT. This chain links TRBV7-2 with TRBJ2-2; a possible D gene is TRBD2 (6 bases). The CDR3 consists of 15 residues. Trimming pared 2 bases from V and 7 bases from J, leaving 14 bases between. Per germline, CDR1 SGHTA and CDR2 FQGNSA.

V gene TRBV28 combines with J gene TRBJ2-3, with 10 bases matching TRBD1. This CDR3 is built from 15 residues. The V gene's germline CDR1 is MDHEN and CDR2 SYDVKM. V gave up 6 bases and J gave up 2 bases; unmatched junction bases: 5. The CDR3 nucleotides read TGTGCCAGCAGAAAGACAGGGGGCCCCACAGATACGCAGTATTTT. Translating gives CASRKTGGPTDTQYF.

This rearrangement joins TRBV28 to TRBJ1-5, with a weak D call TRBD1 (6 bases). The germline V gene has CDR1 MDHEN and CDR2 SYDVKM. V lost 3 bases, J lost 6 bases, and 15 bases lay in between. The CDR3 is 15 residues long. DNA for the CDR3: TGTGCCAGCAGTTTTGGCAGGGGTTGGGTTCAGCCCCAGCATTTT. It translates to CASSFGRGWVQPQHF. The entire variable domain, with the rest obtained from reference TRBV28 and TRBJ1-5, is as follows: DVKVTQSSRYLVKRTGEKVFLECVQDMDHENMFWYRQDPGLGLRLIYFSYDVKMKEKGDIPEGYSVSREKKERFSLILESASTNQTSMYLCASSFGRGWVQPQHFGDGTRLSIL.

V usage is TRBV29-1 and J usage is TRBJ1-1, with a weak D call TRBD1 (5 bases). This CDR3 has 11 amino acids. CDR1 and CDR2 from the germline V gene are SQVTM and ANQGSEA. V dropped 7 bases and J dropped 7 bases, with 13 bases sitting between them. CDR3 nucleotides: TGCAGCGGAGACAGCGCCAGTGAAGCTTTCTTT. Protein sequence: CSGDSASEAFF.